These T cell receptor beta chains were read from a single sample in a study of blood T cell repertoires in COVID-19. Libraries were prepared by immunoSEQ multiplex PCR; TCRdb keeps only in-frame clonotypes and omits some of them. The repertoire holds some 110,000 clones, with approximately 89% as singletons. The sequenced sample was peripheral blood. These receptors were collected from a man aged 35 to 55 with acute or convalescent COVID-19. Both conserved end residues are trimmed from each CDR3. Each record gives: J gene, V gene, D gene, CDR3 protein. A D gene is named only where the DNA matches it firmly.

J gene: TRBJ2-4
V gene: TRBV4-1
D gene: TRBD2
CDR3 protein: ASSPPTLAGGDIQY

J gene: TRBJ1-4
V gene: TRBV30
D gene: TRBD1
CDR3 protein: AWSVPGQGDEKLF

J gene: TRBJ1-1
V gene: TRBV3-1/TRBV3-2
D gene: -
CDR3 protein: ASSQDRVTEAF

J gene: TRBJ1-5
V gene: TRBV5-8
D gene: -
CDR3 protein: ASSLVNYDSPYQPQH

J gene: TRBJ1-2
V gene: TRBV2
D gene: TRBD1
CDR3 protein: ASSADRGRDYGYT

J gene: TRBJ2-7
V gene: TRBV6-2/TRBV6-3
D gene: -
CDR3 protein: ASSYDRAYEQY

J gene: TRBJ2-3
V gene: TRBV11-3
D gene: -
CDR3 protein: ASSPPGGTQY

J gene: TRBJ2-3
V gene: TRBV5-1
D gene: TRBD1
CDR3 protein: ASGQTGGTDTQY

J gene: TRBJ1-3
V gene: TRBV7-8
D gene: -
CDR3 protein: ASSSRQSSGNTIY

J gene: TRBJ2-3
V gene: TRBV7-2
D gene: TRBD2
CDR3 protein: ASTRTGGPGDTQY

J gene: TRBJ2-1
V gene: TRBV29-1
D gene: TRBD2
CDR3 protein: SVDLFLLAGVYNEQF

J gene: TRBJ1-2
V gene: TRBV5-8
D gene: TRBD1
CDR3 protein: ASSWGQTNGYT

J gene: TRBJ1-5
V gene: TRBV6-6
D gene: TRBD1
CDR3 protein: ASSYDRASNQPQH

J gene: TRBJ2-5
V gene: TRBV5-1
D gene: TRBD2
CDR3 protein: ASSSTLAGGPGKETQY

J gene: TRBJ1-3
V gene: TRBV29-1
D gene: TRBD1
CDR3 protein: SVETGVGNTIY

J gene: TRBJ1-1
V gene: TRBV7-8
D gene: -
CDR3 protein: ASSLGGANTEAF

J gene: TRBJ1-2
V gene: TRBV9
D gene: -
CDR3 protein: ASSPRGRSNYGYT

J gene: TRBJ1-4
V gene: TRBV18
D gene: -
CDR3 protein: ASSPATVATNEKLF

J gene: TRBJ2-2
V gene: TRBV7-2
D gene: TRBD2
CDR3 protein: ASSLSLGLEGTGELF

J gene: TRBJ2-2
V gene: TRBV19
D gene: -
CDR3 protein: ASSRRGPTGELF

J gene: TRBJ1-5
V gene: TRBV30
D gene: -
CDR3 protein: AWSVGSFILNQPQH

J gene: TRBJ1-2
V gene: TRBV9
D gene: -
CDR3 protein: ASSVDQGTSYGYT

J gene: TRBJ2-2
V gene: TRBV30
D gene: TRBD1
CDR3 protein: AWSHTGDTGELF

J gene: TRBJ2-3
V gene: TRBV21-1
D gene: -
CDR3 protein: ASSERLAQFTDTQY

J gene: TRBJ2-1
V gene: TRBV10-3
D gene: TRBD2
CDR3 protein: AISLEAGNYNEQF

J gene: TRBJ1-3
V gene: TRBV9
D gene: -
CDR3 protein: ASSPEPLRSGNTIY

J gene: TRBJ2-7
V gene: TRBV4-1
D gene: -
CDR3 protein: ASSQVWGDYEQY

J gene: TRBJ2-1
V gene: TRBV4-1
D gene: -
CDR3 protein: ASSQLDMISYNEQF

J gene: TRBJ2-2
V gene: TRBV2
D gene: TRBD1
CDR3 protein: ASKWGQGLGELF

J gene: TRBJ1-2
V gene: TRBV7-6
D gene: TRBD1
CDR3 protein: ASSDEETGGGGYT

J gene: TRBJ2-7
V gene: TRBV19
D gene: -
CDR3 protein: ASSSGTYEQY

J gene: TRBJ2-7
V gene: TRBV6-5
D gene: TRBD2
CDR3 protein: ASQDRGGPNEQY

J gene: TRBJ1-2
V gene: TRBV24-1
D gene: TRBD1
CDR3 protein: ATSDREDLGYT

J gene: TRBJ1-1
V gene: TRBV5-4
D gene: TRBD1
CDR3 protein: ASMAFTGALNTEAF

J gene: TRBJ2-1
V gene: TRBV4-2
D gene: TRBD2
CDR3 protein: ASSQETSGRVNEQF

J gene: TRBJ2-7
V gene: TRBV9
D gene: TRBD2
CDR3 protein: ASSAAAGVGDEQY

J gene: TRBJ2-7
V gene: TRBV12-3/TRBV12-4
D gene: -
CDR3 protein: ASASGGVEQY

J gene: TRBJ2-7
V gene: TRBV6-1
D gene: -
CDR3 protein: ASSEARDIYEQY

J gene: TRBJ1-6
V gene: TRBV27
D gene: -
CDR3 protein: ASSSSSTRNSPLH

J gene: TRBJ1-2
V gene: TRBV15
D gene: -
CDR3 protein: ATSRVPGANYGYT

J gene: TRBJ1-1
V gene: TRBV13
D gene: -
CDR3 protein: ASSARGAGTEAF

J gene: TRBJ1-6
V gene: TRBV19
D gene: -
CDR3 protein: ASRSQISDSPLH

J gene: TRBJ1-5
V gene: TRBV2
D gene: -
CDR3 protein: ASSGYSNQPQH

J gene: TRBJ2-7
V gene: TRBV19
D gene: -
CDR3 protein: ASSIPGITYEQY

J gene: TRBJ1-3
V gene: TRBV27
D gene: -
CDR3 protein: ASTYTIY

J gene: TRBJ1-1
V gene: TRBV5-1
D gene: -
CDR3 protein: ASSPQVGDYEAF

J gene: TRBJ1-6
V gene: TRBV30
D gene: -
CDR3 protein: AWSVSTWSSPLH

J gene: TRBJ1-5
V gene: TRBV2
D gene: -
CDR3 protein: ASSNFGDKKPQH

J gene: TRBJ1-5
V gene: TRBV6-5
D gene: TRBD1
CDR3 protein: ASSTTGVGNQPQH

J gene: TRBJ1-2
V gene: TRBV19
D gene: TRBD1
CDR3 protein: ASSISGGNGYT

J gene: TRBJ1-2
V gene: TRBV10-3
D gene: -
CDR3 protein: AISESNAGVDGYT

J gene: TRBJ1-2
V gene: TRBV28
D gene: TRBD1
CDR3 protein: ASSSTGTGKDYGYT

J gene: TRBJ1-2
V gene: TRBV3-1/TRBV3-2
D gene: -
CDR3 protein: ASSLTESPGYGYT